This T cell receptor beta chain was observed in a study of neurological immune-mediated disorders. The germline V gene encodes CDR1 SGHRS and CDR2 YFSETQ. The V and J ends lost 2 bases and 0 bases, in that order; junction bases with no gene match: 2. CDR3 size: 14 residues. This clonotype was found a few times. TCRdb recomputed calls from the 5' RACE reads with MiXCR, one row per CDR3 protein. In the table there are 65,000 to 95,000 distinct CDR3 sequences, around 4.6% of which are singletons. The clonotype comes from a woman aged 25 to 39 with multiple sclerosis. V gene TRBV5-1 combines with J gene TRBJ2-7; TRBD2 matches at 7 bases. The specimen was PBMCs. The CDR3: CASSLSGDSYEQYF. In nucleotides, the CDR3 is TGCGCCAGCAGCTTAAGCGGGGACTCCTACGAGCAGTACTTC.